This TCR beta chain was recovered during a study of T cell changes during pregnancy in multiple sclerosis. Germline lookup yields CDR1 MGHRA and CDR2 YSYEKL. The CDR3 consists of 17 residues. V dropped 2 bases and J dropped 10; count of bases not matched to a gene: 17. This clone was recorded once. Assay: immunoSEQ multiplex PCR; the TCRdb copy retains only in-frame clones and omits some. The profile shows about 50,000 clones, roughly 92% of them singletons. The sequences come from CD8+ T cells from peripheral blood mononuclear cells, collected before pregnancy. The origin of this receptor is a female donor with multiple sclerosis, enrolled in a pregnancy study. The gene calls are TRBV4-1 and TRBJ2-1; TRBD2 matches at 7 bases. The CDR3 region is CASSQLWGGRLSWEQFF. CDR3 DNA: TGCGCCAGCAGCCAATTGTGGGGAGGGCGTCTTTCTTGGGAGCAGTTCTTC.